The clone carrying this T cell receptor (beta chain) has more than one count but fewer than ten. This sample was included in a study of blood T cell repertoires in COVID-19. Turning to the study itself: COVID-19 samples collected from the United States, Italy and Spain covered acute and convalescent phases. PBMCs, B-cell-depleted T cells, or T cells were the source of the cDNA or gDNA that made up the material.

With 6 bases removed from V and 0 bases from J, the gap between germline ends came to 11 bases. The CDR3 has 15 residues. Looked up from germline, CDR1 is MGHRA and CDR2 is YSYEKL. In the original workflow: By means of reference gene primer amplification, nucleated cell counts were estimated. Data came from immunoSEQ multiplex PCR; TCRdb stores just in-frame clones and leaves some out. That table is the source of V, J and clone size, and D and trimming were worked out from the DNA. Among 110,000 or so clones, roughly 85% were seen once, and the ten largest hold 3% to 3.5%. The clonotype comes from a man aged 35 to 55 with acute or convalescent COVID-19. The chain uses TRBV4-1 and TRBJ2-2; D possibly corresponds to TRBD1 (5 bases). What was sequenced was peripheral blood. The CDR3 protein is CASRIGDSNTGELFF. In nucleotides, the CDR3 is TGCGCCAGCAGGATAGGGGATTCGAACACCGGGGAGCTGTTTTTT.